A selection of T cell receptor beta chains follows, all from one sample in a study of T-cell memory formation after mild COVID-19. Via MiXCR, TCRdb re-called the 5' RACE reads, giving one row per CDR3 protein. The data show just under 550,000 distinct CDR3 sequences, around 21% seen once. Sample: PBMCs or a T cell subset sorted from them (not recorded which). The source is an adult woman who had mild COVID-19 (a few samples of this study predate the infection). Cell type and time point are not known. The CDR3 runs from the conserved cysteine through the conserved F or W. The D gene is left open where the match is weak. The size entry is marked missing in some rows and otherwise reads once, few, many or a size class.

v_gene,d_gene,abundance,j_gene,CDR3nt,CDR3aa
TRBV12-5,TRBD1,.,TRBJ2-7,TGTGCTAGTGGTCTCGCTTACAGAGGGGCAGGGGGCAACGAGCAGTACTTC,CASGLAYRGAGGNEQYF
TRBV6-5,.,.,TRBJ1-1,TGTGCCAGCAGTTATCGGGGACGGAGGAGGACTGAAGCTTTCTTT,CASSYRGRRRTEAFF
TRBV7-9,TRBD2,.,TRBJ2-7,TGTGCCAGCAGCCTAGAGGTCCCTAGCGGGAGTTTGTACGAGCAGTACTTC,CASSLEVPSGSLYEQYF
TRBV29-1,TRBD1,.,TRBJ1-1,TGCAGCGTCGAGAGGGACAGAGAAGCTTTCTTT,CSVERDREAFF
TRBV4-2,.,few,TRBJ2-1,TGTGCCAGCAGCCAAGTTGGCCTGAGCTCCTACAATGAGCAGTTCTTC,CASSQVGLSSYNEQFF
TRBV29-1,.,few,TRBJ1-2,TGCAGCGGAGGGGGGGCAGAGGGAAAGAACACCTTC,CSGGGAEGKNTF
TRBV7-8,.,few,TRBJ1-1,TGTGCCAGCAGCTTAGGGGGCGGGCTGGAAGCTTTCTTT,CASSLGGGLEAFF
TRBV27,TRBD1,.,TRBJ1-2,TGTGCCAGCAGTTTACGCGGCGGGGCAGGGGGCAGCTATGGCTACACCTTC,CASSLRGGAGGSYGYTF
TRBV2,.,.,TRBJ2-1,TGTGCCAGCACCCCTGTAAGCTCCTACAATGAGCAGTTCTTC,CASTPVSSYNEQFF
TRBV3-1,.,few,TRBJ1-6,TGTGCCAGCAGCCAAGTTATGGGTTCACCCCTCCACTTT,CASSQVMGSPLHF
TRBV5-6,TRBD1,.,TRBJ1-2,TGTGCCAGCAACATGGACAGGCTTAACTATGGCTACACCTTC,CASNMDRLNYGYTF
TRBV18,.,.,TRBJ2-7,TGTGCCAGCTCACCGGTGGGAGCAAGGGAGCAGTACTTC,CASSPVGAREQYF
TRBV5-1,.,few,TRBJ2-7,TGCGCCAGCACCCCCGGTCGGCAGGGCTCCTACGAGCAGTACTTC,CASTPGRQGSYEQYF
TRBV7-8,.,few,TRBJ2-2,TGTGCCAGCAGCTTACAGTGGTCGGCCGGGGAGCTGTTTTTT,CASSLQWSAGELFF
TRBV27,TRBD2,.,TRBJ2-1,TGTGCCAGCAGTTTGGGCCCAGGGACTAACAATGAGCAGTTCTTC,CASSLGPGTNNEQFF
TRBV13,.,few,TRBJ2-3,TGTGCCAGCAGCACCGTCACCGTGAATACGCAGTATTTT,CASSTVTVNTQYF